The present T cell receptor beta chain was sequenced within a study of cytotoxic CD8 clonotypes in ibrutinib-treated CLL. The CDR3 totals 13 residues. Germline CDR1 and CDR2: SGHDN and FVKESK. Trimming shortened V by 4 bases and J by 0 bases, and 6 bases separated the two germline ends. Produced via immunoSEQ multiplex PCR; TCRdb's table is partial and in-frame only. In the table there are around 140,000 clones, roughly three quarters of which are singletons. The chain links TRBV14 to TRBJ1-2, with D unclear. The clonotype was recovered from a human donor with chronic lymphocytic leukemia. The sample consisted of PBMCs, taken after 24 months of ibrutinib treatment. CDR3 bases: TGTGCCAGCAGCCTGGACCCTAACTATGGCTACACCTTC. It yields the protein CASSLDPNYGYTF.